These 11 T cell receptor beta chains were sequenced from one sample in a study of Graves' ophthalmopathy and Graves' hyperthyroidism. Beta-chain TCR CDR3 regions were amplified from RNA transcripts. HTBI primers primed a first-round RT-PCR, and a second-round multiplex PCR followed. TCRdb itself ran the multiplex PCR reads through MiXCR, one entry per CDR3 protein. In the table there are roughly 480,000 distinct CDR3 sequences, around an eighth of which are singletons. Sequences were obtained from blood. These receptors were collected from a woman in her twenties or thirties with Graves' ophthalmopathy.

The rearrangement joins TRBV28 to TRBJ2-5, with TRBD2 matching over 12 bases. Per the germline V gene, CDR1 is MDHEN and CDR2 is SYDVKM. V shed 7 bases and J 0 bases; nucleotides not matched to a gene: 9. This CDR3 has 17 amino acids. The CDR3 DNA reads as TGTGCCAGCAATAGGGCTAGCGGGAGGGAACACCAAGAGACCCAGTACTTC. It specifies CASNRASGREHQETQYF.

This clonotype was observed many times. Here the CDR3 DNA reads TGCGCCAGCAGCACGACAGGGTCCGAGACCCAGTACTTC. Translation: CASSTTGSETQYF. This chain connects TRBV4-1 to TRBJ2-5, with TRBD1 matching 7 bases. V dropped 5 bases and J dropped 5; count of bases not matched to a gene: 5. The CDR3 is 13 amino acids. Germline lookup yields CDR1 MGHRA and CDR2 YSYEKL.

This clonotype was detected many times. The chain has TRBV12-3 or TRBV12-4 and TRBJ1-1, with a possible D match to TRBD1 (6 bases). V was trimmed by 6 bases and J by 3 bases, leaving 11 bases between them. There are 13 residues in the CDR3. In nucleotides, the CDR3 is TGTGCCAGCAGCCCCACAGGGCACACTGAAGCTTTCTTT. It specifies CASSPTGHTEAFF.

The sample holds a few counts of this clonotype. The chain employs TRBV20-1 and TRBJ1-1; 8 bases fit TRBD1. From germline, CDR1 is DFQATT and CDR2 SNEGSKA (reference sequence). Trimming took 5 bases from V and 4 from J; bases not matched to a gene: 9. The CDR3 consists of 14 residues. The CDR3 coding sequence is TGCAGTGCTCGCGATACAGGGGGGGTCACTGAAGCTTTCTTT. Translation: CSARDTGGVTEAFF.

The chain links TRBV7-3 to TRBJ2-7; possible D gene TRBD2, 6 bases. Deletions cut 5 bases from V and 5 bases from J, with 19 bases between. Germline-derived CDR1 and CDR2 are SGHTA and FQGTGA. The CDR3 is made up of 15 amino acids. The CDR3: CASSPTSLLANEQYF. CDR3 bases: TGTGCCAGCAGCCCAACATCCTTACTAGCAAACGAGCAGTACTTC.

This clonotype occurred many times. This chain uses TRBV30 with TRBJ1-5; 7 nucleotides align to TRBD1. CDR3 length: 14 amino acids. The trim removed 1 base at V and 4 bases at J, leaving 4 bases unmatched. The germline V gene encodes CDR1 GTSNPN and CDR2 SVGIG (reference sequence). The CDR3 here is CAWSAGTENQPQHF. The CDR3 DNA follows: TGTGCCTGGAGTGCAGGGACAGAGAATCAGCCCCAGCATTTT. The full variable domain, rest sourced from reference TRBV30 and TRBJ1-5, is SQTIHQWPATLVQPVGSPLSLECTVEGTSNPNLYWYRQAAGRGLQLLFYSVGIGQISSEVPQNLSASRPQDRQFILSSKKLLLSDSGFYLCAWSAGTENQPQHFGDGTRLSIL.

This clonotype was observed many times. CDR3 region: CSACTVLTEAFF. CDR3 coding DNA: TGCAGTGCTTGTACAGTACTCACTGAAGCTTTCTTT. The chain uses TRBV20-1 and TRBJ1-1; D not resolved. This CDR3 spans 12 amino acids. V was pared by 5 bases and J by 4 bases, with 11 bases between. CDR1 and CDR2 (germline): DFQATT, SNEGSKA (reference sequence).

This clonotype was observed many times. The chain employs TRBV12-3 or TRBV12-4 and TRBJ1-1; D is ambiguous. V dropped 5 bases and J dropped 4 bases, with 14 bases sitting between them. This CDR3 comprises 14 residues. This chain's CDR3 is CASSPRWVGTEAFF. The DNA of the CDR3 is TGTGCCAGCAGTCCAAGGTGGGTGGGCACTGAAGCTTTCTTT.

Many counts were recorded for this clonotype. CDR3 in DNA: TGTGCCAGTCTCGAATGGGGGCCCGGGGAGCTGTTTTTT. This gives the protein CASLEWGPGELFF. This chain uses TRBV6-5 with TRBJ2-2, with D perhaps matching TRBD1 (6 bases). The CDR3 runs 13 residues. Trimming removed 9 bases at V and 6 bases at J, with 14 bases between. CDR1 and CDR2 from the germline V gene are MNHEY and SVGAGI.

This clonotype was seen more than once but under ten times. The genes are TRBV3-1 and TRBJ1-2; no reliable D call. V was clipped by 1 base and J by 6 bases, with 9 bases between them. The CDR3 has 13 residues. Germline V CDR1 and CDR2: LGHDT, YNNKEL (reference sequence). DNA for the CDR3: TGTGCCAGCAGCCAAGCGTCTAGGCATGGCTACACCTTC. Translation: CASSQASRHGYTF.

This clonotype was picked up many times. The V and J genes are TRBV29-1 and TRBJ1-3; possibly TRBD1 for D (5 bases). In germline, CDR1 is SQVTM, CDR2 ANQGSEA. V lost 0 bases and J lost 3, with 12 bases in between. This CDR3 has 15 residues. The CDR3 DNA reads as TGCAGCGTTGAAGATGGGGCAGGGAATGGAAACACCATATATTTT. Its protein is CSVEDGAGNGNTIYF.